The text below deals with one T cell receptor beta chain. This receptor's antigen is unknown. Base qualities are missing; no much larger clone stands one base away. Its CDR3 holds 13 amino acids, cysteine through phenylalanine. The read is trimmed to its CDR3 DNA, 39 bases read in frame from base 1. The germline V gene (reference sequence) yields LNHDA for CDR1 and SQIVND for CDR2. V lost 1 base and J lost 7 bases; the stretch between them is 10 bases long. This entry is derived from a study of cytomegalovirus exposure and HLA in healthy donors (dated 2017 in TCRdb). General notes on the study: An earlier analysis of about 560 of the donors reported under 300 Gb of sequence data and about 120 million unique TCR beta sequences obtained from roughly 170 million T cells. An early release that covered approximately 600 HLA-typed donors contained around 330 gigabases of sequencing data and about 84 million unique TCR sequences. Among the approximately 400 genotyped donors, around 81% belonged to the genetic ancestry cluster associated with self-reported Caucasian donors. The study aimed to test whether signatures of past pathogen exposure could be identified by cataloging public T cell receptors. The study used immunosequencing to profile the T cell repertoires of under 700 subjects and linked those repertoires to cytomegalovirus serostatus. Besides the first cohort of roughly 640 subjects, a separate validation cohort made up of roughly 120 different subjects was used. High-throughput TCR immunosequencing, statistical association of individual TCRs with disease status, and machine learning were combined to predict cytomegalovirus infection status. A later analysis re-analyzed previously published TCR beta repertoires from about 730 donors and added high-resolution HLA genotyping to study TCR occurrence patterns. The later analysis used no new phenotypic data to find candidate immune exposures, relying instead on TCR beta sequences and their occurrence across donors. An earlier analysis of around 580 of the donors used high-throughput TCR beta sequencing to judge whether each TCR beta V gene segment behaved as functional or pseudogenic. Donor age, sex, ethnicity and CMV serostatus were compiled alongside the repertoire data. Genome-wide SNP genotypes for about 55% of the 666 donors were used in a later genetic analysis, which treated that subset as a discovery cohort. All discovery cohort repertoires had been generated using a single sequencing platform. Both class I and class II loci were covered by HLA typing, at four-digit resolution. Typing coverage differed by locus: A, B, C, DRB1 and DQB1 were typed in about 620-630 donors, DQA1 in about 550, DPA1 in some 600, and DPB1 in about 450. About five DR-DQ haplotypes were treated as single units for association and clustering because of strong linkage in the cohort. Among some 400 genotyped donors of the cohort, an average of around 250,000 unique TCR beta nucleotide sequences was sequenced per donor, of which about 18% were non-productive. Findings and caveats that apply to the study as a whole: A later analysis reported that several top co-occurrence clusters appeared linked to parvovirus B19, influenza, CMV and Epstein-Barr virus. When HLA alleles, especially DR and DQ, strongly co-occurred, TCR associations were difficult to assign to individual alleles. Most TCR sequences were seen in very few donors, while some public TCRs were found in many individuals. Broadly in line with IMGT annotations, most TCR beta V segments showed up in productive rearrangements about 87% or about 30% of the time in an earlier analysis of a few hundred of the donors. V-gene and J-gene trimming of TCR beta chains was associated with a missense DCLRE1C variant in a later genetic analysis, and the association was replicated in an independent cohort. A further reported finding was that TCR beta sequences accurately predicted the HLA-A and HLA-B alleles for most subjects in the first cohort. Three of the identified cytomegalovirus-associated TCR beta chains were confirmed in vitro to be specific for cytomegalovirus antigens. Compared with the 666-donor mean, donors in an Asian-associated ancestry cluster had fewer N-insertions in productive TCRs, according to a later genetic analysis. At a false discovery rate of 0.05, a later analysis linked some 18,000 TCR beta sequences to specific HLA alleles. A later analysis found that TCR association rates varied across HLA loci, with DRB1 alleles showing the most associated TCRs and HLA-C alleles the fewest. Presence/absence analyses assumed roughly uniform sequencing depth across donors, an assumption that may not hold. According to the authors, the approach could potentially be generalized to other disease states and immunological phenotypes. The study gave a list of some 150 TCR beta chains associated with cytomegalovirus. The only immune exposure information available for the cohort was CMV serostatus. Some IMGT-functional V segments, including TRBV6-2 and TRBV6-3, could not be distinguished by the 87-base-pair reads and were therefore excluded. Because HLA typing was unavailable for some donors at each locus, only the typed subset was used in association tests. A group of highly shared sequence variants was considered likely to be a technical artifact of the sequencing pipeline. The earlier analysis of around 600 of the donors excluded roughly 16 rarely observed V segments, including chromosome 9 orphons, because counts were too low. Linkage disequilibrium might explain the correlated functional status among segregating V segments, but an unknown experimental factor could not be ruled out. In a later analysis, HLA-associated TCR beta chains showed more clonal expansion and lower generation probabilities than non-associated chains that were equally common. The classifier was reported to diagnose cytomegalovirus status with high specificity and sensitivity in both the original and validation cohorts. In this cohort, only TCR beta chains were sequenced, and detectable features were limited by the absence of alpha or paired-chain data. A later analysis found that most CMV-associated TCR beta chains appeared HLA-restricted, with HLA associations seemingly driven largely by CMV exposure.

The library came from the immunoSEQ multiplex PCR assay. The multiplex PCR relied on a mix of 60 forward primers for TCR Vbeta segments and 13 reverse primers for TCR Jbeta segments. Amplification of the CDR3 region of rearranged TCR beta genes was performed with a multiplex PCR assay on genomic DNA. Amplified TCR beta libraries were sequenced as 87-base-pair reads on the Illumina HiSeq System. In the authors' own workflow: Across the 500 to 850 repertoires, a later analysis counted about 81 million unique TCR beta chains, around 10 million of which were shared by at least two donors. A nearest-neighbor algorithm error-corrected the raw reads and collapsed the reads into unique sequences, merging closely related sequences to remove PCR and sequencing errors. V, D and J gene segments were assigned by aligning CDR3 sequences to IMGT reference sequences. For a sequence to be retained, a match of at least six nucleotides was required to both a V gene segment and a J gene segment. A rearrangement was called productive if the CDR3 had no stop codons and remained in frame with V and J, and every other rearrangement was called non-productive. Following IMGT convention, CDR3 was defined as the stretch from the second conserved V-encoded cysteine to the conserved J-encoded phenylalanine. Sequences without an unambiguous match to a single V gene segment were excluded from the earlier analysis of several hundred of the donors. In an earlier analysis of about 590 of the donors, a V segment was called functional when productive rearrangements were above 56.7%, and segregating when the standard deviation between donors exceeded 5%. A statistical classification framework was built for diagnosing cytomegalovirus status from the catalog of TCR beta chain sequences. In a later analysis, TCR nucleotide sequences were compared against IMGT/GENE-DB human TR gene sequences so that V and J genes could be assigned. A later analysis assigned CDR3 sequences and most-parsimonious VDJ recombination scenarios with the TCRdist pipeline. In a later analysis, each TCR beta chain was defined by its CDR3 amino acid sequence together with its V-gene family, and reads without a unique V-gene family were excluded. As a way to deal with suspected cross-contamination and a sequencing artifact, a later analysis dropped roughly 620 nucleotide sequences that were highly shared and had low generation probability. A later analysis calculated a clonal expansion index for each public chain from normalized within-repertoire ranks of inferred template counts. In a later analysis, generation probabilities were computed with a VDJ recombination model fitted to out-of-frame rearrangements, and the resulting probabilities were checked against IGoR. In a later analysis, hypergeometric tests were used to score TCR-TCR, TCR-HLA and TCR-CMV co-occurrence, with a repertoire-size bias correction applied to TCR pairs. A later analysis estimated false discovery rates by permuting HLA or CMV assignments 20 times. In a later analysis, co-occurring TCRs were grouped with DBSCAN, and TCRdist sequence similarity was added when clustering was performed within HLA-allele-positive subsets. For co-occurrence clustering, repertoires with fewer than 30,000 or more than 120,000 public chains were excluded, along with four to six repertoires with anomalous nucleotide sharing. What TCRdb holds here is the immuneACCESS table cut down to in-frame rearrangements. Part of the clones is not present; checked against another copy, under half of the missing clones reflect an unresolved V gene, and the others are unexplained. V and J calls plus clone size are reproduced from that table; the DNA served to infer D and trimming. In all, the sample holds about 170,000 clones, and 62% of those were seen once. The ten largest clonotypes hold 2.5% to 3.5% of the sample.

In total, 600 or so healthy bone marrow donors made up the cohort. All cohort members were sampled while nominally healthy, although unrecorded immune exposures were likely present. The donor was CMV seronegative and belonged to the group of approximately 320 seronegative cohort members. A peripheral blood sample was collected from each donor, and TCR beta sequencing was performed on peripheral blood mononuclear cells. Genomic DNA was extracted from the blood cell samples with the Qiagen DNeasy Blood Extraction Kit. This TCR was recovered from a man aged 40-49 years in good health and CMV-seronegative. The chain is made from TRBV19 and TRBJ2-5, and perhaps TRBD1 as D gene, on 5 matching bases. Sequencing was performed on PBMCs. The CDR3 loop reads CASSIAETGTQYF. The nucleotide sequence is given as TGTGCCAGTAGTATAGCGGAAACAGGGACCCAGTACTTC.